The present T cell receptor beta chain was sequenced within a study of blood T cell repertoires in COVID-19. Study overall: Some COVID-19 samples were acute and others convalescent; all came from the United States, Italy and Spain.

Original methodology: From reference gene primer amplification, estimates of nucleated cell counts were derived. This table comes from immunoSEQ multiplex PCR, and its TCRdb copy is limited to in-frame clones, with some not included. V and J calls and clone size are as listed in that table; D and trimming were resolved from the DNA. The data contain around 130,000 clones, 70% to 85% of them seen just once; the ten biggest clones take up approximately 18%. Per the germline V gene, CDR1 is WSHSY and CDR2 is SAAADI. The CDR3 runs to 17 residues. V dropped 4 bases and J dropped 4; count of bases not matched to a gene: 12.

The chain combines TRBV10-2 with TRBJ1-2; TRBD1 matches at 10 bases. The specimen was peripheral blood. This TCR derives from a woman aged 80 or over with acute or convalescent COVID-19. The CDR3 DNA follows: TGCGCCAGCAGTGTCCCGGGACAGGGGATCGGGATCTATGGCTACACCTTC. Its protein product is CASSVPGQGIGIYGYTF.